Listed below are T cell receptor beta chains from one sample, sequenced in a study of Ad26.COV2.S vaccination and SARS-CoV-2 variants. Profiled with immunoSEQ multiplex PCR; TCRdb holds only in-frame clones, not every one. The sample includes roughly 100,000 clones, roughly 75% of them seen just once. The input for sequencing was peripheral blood, taken after recovery from COVID-19. All receptors come from a human donor who had recovered from COVID-19. The CDR3 runs from the conserved cysteine through the conserved F or W. A D gene is named only where the DNA matches it firmly.

D gene | V gene | CDR3 protein
- | TRBV5-4 | CASSPQGPSTYEQYF
TRBD2 | TRBV7-3 | CASSRGRSGGSGELFF
- | TRBV6-2/TRBV6-3 | CASSYARDQGAEAFF
- | TRBV6-5 | CASSYDLNTEAFF
TRBD2 | TRBV2 | CASSVQRDSGELFF
- | TRBV30 | CAWGRVLGYTF
TRBD1 | TRBV19 | CASRSARQGGLNTEAFF
- | TRBV27 | CASSLQGSNYGYTF
- | TRBV4-2 | CASSQNLNQPQHF
- | TRBV4-2 | CASSQDRGRTNYGYTF
TRBD1 | TRBV12-5 | CASGLGGTGDTEAFF
- | TRBV5-1 | CASSLGSGEWGNTIYF
- | TRBV20-1 | CSARTRGEQYF
- | TRBV4-1 | CASSQAVGPQHF
- | TRBV7-6 | CATASGNQPQHF
- | TRBV29-1 | CSVVPRTETQYF
- | TRBV1 | CTSSQESGEGNTIYF
- | TRBV18 | CASSPSTGLQETQYF
- | TRBV4-3 | CASSLASPDTQYF
- | TRBV2 | CASDTFRRGSDTQYF
- | TRBV4-2 | CASSQDRGGLTDTQYF
TRBD1 | TRBV6-4 | CASSLKGGQAKLSGNTIYF